This paragraph reports one TCR beta chain. Its antigen is not identified. This record comes from a study of shared clonotypes between healthy human individuals. Study-wide results and limits: The rarefaction results pointed to incomplete sorted-subset sequencing despite large depth. Among non-shared clonotypes, generation probabilities were lower than among those shared by all four donors.

The CDR3 totals 13 residues. Germline V CDR1 and CDR2: MNHNS, SASEGT. With 8 bases removed from V and 1 base from J, the gap between germline ends came to 11 bases. Some clones are missing from TCRdb's copy, which holds only in-frame ones; the method was immunoSEQ multiplex PCR. Of fewer than 1.8 million clones in the sample, 97% to 99% were seen once. Source material: naive CD4+ T cells sorted from blood. The subset: CD45RA+ positively selected. This sequence originates from a man aged 25 to 40 in good health. The chain uses TRBV6-1 and TRBJ1-1; D not resolved. As DNA, the CDR3 is TGTGCCAGCGGGGAAGGATCGAACACTGAAGCTTTCTTT. Translated: CASGEGSNTEAFF.